This T cell receptor beta chain was captured in a study of shared clonotypes between healthy human individuals. V dropped 8 bases and J dropped 6; count of bases not matched to a gene: 6. There are 12 residues in the CDR3. The germline CDR1 and CDR2 sequences are MNHNS and SASEGT. This clone was counted between two and nine times. Naive CD8 cells lacked CD45RO, underwent positive selection for CCR7 and left out terminally differentiated effector memory CD45RA+ cells. The data were produced by immunoSEQ multiplex PCR, yet TCRdb's version contains in-frame clones alone and is incomplete. The sample shows about 2.2 million clones, just under 95% of them seen only once.

The TCR was taken from a man in his late teens or twenties in good health. Some clones in this sample may be carry-over from other donors' samples. The chain joins TRBV6-1 to TRBJ1-1; 7 nucleotides match TRBD1. Material for sequencing was naive CD8+ T cells from PBMCs. CDR3 sequence reads: CASGAGGAEAFF. Written as DNA, the CDR3 is TGTGCCAGCGGAGCAGGGGGGGCTGAAGCTTTCTTT.